This T cell receptor beta chain originates from a study of CD8+CD57+ T cells in acquired aplastic anemia. Study-level background: Sorting CD4+ and CD8+ cells gave DNA averaging approximately 3 ug.

This clonotype has at least ten counts. Its antigen is not identified. The CDR3 is 13 amino acids. Trimming pared 5 bases from V and 6 bases from J, leaving 14 bases between. Germline V gene data show CDR1 as MNHEY and CDR2 as SMNVEV (reference sequence). Profiles of TCR beta VDJ and CDR3 were generated from a genomic DNA template. Each CDR3 protein is one row after TCRdb ran MiXCR on the reads. Among hundreds of thousands of distinct CDR3 sequences listed, about two thirds were seen once. Study results and limitations: Patients were compared with controls for CD8+ Simpson's diversity, and no significant difference emerged. There were roughly 30 CD8+ CDR3 sequences that occurred in both patients and controls.

The TCR comes from a human donor in good health, serving as a control. The chain links TRBV27 to TRBJ2-7, with D possibly matching TRBD1 (6 bases). Sample: sorted CD4+, CD8+, or CD8+CD57+ T cells (not recorded which) from PBMCs. CDR3: CASSVGAWGEQYF. Here the CDR3 DNA reads TGTGCCAGCAGTGTGGGGGCGTGGGGCGAGCAGTACTTC.